This TCR beta chain was sequenced during a study of blood T cell repertoires in COVID-19. Study-level information: The United States, Italy and Spain supplied acute and convalescent COVID-19 samples. T cells, B-cell-depleted T cells, or PBMCs provided the cDNA or gDNA that served as material.

Clones were sequenced by immunoSEQ multiplex PCR, and TCRdb holds only the in-frame ones, with some missing. This sample has 120,000 to 150,000 clones; 75% to 90% occur once, and the top ten carry 6.5% to 9.5%. Followed over time, Seattle patients had been enrolled while infection was active. Between the trimmed V and J ends, which lost 1 base and 4 bases, there was a span of 8 bases. From germline, CDR1 is MGHRA and CDR2 YSYEKL. This CDR3 spans 13 amino acids. This chain uses TRBV4-1 with TRBJ2-7; D is unresolved. The receptor's source is a woman aged 55-75 years with COVID-19, enrolled during active disease. The material sequenced was peripheral blood. CDR3 loop: CASSQGSRYEQYF. The CDR3 nucleotides read TGCGCCAGCAGCCAAGGGTCCCGGTACGAGCAGTACTTC.